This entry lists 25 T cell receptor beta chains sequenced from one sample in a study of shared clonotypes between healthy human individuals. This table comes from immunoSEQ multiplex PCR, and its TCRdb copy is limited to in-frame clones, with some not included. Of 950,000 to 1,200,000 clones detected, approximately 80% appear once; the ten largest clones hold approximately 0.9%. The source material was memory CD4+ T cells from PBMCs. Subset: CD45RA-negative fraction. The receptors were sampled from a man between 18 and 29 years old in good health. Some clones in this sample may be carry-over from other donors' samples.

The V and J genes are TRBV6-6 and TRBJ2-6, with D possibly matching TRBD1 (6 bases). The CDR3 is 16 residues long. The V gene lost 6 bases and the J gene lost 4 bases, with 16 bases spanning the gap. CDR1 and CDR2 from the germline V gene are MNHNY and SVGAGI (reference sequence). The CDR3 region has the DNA TGTGCCAGCAGATCCCCCTCAGGGGACGGGGCCAACGTCCTGACTTTC. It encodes CASRSPSGDGANVLTF.

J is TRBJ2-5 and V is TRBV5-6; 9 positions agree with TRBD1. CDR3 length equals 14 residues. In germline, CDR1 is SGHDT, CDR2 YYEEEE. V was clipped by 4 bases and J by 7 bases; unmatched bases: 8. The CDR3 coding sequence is TGTGCCAGCAGCACCCCAGGACAGGGGACGACCCAGTACTTC. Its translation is CASSTPGQGTTQYF.

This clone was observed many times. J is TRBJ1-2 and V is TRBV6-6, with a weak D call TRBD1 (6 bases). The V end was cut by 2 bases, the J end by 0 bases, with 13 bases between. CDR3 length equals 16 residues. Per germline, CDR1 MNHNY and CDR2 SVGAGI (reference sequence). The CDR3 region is CASSYRGGKANYGYTF. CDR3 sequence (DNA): TGTGCCAGCAGTTACCGAGGGGGGAAAGCTAACTATGGCTACACCTTC.

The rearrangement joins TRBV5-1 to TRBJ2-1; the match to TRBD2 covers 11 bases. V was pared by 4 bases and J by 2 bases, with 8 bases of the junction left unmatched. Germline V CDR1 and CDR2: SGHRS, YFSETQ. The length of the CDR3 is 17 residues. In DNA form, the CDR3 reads TGCGCCAGCAGCATTACTCTAGCGGGAGGAACCTACAATGAGCAGTTCTTC. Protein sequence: CASSITLAGGTYNEQFF.

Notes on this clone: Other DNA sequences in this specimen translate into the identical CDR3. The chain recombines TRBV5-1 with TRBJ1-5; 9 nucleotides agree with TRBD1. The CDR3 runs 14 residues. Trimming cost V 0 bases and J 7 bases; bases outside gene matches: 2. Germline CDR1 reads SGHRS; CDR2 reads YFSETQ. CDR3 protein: CASSLEGTGQPQHF. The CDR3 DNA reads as TGCGCCAGCAGCTTGGAAGGGACAGGGCAGCCCCAGCATTTT.

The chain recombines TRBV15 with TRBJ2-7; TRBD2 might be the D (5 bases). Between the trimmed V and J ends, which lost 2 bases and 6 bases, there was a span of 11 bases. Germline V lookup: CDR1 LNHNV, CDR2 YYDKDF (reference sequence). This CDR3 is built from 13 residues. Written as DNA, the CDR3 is TGTGCCACCAGCAGACTCGGGGTACCCGAGCAGTACTTC. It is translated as CATSRLGVPEQYF.

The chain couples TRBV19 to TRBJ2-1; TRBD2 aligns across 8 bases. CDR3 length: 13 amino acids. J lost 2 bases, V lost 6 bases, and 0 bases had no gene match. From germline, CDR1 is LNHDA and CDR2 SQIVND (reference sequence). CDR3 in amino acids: CASSGGAYNEQFF. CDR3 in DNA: TGTGCCAGTAGCGGGGGGGCCTACAATGAGCAGTTCTTC.

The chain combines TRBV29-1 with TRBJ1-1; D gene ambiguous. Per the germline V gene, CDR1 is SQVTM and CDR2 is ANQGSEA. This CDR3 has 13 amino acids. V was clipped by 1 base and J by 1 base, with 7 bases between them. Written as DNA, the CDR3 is TGCAGCGTTGAAGTTAACGGGAACACTGAAGCTTTCTTT. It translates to CSVEVNGNTEAFF.

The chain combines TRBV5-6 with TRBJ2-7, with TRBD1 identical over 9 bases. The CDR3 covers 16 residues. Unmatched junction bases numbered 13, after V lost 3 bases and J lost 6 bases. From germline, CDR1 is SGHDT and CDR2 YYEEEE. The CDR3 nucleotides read TGTGCCAGCAGCTCGCCCGGGACAGGGATCGAGACCGAGCAGTACTTC. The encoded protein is CASSSPGTGIETEQYF.

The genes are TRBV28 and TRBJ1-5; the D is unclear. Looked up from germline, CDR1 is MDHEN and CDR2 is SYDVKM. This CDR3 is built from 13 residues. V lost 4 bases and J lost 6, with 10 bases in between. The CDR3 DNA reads TGTGCCAGCAGTTCTGGACGGACTCAGCCCCAGCATTTT. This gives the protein CASSSGRTQPQHF.

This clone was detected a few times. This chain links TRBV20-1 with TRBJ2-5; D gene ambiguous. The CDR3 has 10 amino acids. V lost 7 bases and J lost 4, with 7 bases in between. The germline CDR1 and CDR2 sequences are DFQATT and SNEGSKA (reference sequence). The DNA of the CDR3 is TGCAGTGTTAAATTAGAGACCCAGTACTTC. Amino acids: CSVKLETQYF.

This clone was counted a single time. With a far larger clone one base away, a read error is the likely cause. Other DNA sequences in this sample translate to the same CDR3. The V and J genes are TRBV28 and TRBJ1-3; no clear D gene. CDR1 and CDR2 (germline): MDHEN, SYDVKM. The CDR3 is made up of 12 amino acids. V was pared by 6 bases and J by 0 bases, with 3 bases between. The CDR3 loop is CASSFSGNTIYF. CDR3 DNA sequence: TGTGCCAGCAGCTTCTCTGGAAACACCATATATTTT.

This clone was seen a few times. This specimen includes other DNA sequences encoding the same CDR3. The DNA of the CDR3 is TGTGCCAGCAGTTTGTACGGGGGCGGCTACACCTTC. Translation gives CASSLYGGGYTF. The V gene is TRBV28, the J gene TRBJ1-2; a possible D gene is TRBD1 (6 bases). Per germline, CDR1 MDHEN and CDR2 SYDVKM. The CDR3 loop spans 12 amino acids. V lost 3 bases and J lost 8, with 10 bases in between.

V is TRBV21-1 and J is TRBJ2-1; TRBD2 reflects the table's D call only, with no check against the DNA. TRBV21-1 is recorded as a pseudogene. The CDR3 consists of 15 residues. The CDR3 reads CASSYPPTSGHEQFF. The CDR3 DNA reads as TGTGCCAGCAGCTACCCCCCGACTAGCGGGCATGAGCAGTTCTTC.

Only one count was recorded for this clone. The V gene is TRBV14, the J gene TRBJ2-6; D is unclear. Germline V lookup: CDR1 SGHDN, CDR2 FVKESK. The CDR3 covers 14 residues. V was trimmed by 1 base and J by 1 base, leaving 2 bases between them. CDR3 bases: TGTGCCAGCAGCCAAGGGTCTGGGGCCAACGTCCTGACTTTC. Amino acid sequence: CASSQGSGANVLTF.

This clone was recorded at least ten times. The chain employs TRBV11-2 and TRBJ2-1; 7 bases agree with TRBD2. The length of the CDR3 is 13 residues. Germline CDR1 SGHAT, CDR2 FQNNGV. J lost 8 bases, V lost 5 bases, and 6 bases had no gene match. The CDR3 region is CASSRGLVDEQFF. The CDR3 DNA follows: TGTGCCAGCAGCCGCGGACTAGTGGATGAGCAGTTCTTC. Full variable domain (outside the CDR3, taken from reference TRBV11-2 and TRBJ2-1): EAGVAQSPRYKIIEKRQSVAFWCNPISGHATLYWYQQILGQGPKLLIQFQNNGVVDDSQLPKDRFSAERLKGVDSTLKIQPAKLEDSAVYLCASSRGLVDEQFFGPGTRLTVL.

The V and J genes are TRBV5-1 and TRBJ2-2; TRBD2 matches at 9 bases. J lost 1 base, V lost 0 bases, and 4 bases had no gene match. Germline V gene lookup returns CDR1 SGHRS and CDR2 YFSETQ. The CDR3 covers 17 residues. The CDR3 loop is CASSLAGLAMNTGELFF. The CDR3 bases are TGCGCCAGCAGCTTGGCCGGACTAGCGATGAACACCGGGGAGCTGTTTTTT. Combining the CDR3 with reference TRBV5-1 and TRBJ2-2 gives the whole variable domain KAGVTQTPRYLIKTRGQQVTLSCSPISGHRSVSWYQQTPGQGLQFLFEYFSETQRNKGNFPGRFSGRQFSNSRSEMNVSTLELGDSALYLCASSLAGLAMNTGELFFGEGSRLTVL.

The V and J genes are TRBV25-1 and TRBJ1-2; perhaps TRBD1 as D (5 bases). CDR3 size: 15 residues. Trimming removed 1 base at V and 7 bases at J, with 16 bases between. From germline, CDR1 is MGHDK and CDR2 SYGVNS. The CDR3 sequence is CASSESYGASRGYTF. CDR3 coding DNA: TGTGCCAGCAGTGAATCCTACGGGGCCAGTCGTGGCTACACCTTC.

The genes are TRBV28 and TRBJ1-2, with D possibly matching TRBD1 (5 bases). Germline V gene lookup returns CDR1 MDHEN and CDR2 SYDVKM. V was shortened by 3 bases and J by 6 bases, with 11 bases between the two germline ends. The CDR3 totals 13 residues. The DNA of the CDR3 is TGTGCCAGCAGTTTCCGGGGGTTGGATGGCTACACCTTC. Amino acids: CASSFRGLDGYTF.

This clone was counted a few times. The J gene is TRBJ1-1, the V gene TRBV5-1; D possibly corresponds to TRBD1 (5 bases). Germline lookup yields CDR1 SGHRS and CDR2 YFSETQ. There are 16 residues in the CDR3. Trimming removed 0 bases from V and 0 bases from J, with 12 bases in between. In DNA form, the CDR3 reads TGCGCCAGCAGCTTGGGGTCAGGGAACATGAACACTGAAGCTTTCTTT. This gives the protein CASSLGSGNMNTEAFF.

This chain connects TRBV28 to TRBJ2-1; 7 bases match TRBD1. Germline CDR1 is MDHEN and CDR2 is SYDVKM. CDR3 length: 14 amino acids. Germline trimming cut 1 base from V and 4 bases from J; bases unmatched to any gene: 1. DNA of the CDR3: TGTGCCAGCAGTTTATCGGGACAGTACAATGAGCAGTTCTTC. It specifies CASSLSGQYNEQFF.

As DNA, the CDR3 is TGCGCCAGCAGCCGGGGGGACAGGGACACAGATACGCAGTATTTT. It specifies CASSRGDRDTDTQYF. The chain recombines TRBV4-1 with TRBJ2-3, with 9 bases lining up with TRBD1. J gave up 2 bases and V 4 bases, and 4 bases lay outside the gene matches. In germline, CDR1 is MGHRA, CDR2 YSYEKL. The length of the CDR3 is 15 residues.

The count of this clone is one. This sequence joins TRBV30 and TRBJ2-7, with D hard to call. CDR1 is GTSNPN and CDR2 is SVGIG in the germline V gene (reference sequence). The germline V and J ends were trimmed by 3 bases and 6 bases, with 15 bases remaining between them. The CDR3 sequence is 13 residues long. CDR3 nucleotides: TGTGCCTGGAGCTCTGCTGGCACTTCCGAGCAGTACTTC. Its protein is CAWSSAGTSEQYF.

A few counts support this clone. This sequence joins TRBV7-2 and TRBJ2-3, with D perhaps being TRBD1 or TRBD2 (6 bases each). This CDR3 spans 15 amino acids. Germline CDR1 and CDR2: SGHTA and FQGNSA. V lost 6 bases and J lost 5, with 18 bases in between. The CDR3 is CASSLIRGGEDTQYF. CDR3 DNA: TGTGCCAGCAGTCTTATCAGGGGAGGAGAAGATACGCAGTATTTT. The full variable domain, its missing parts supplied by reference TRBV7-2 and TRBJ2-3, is GAGVSQSPSNKVTEKGKDVELRCDPISGHTALYWYRQSLGQGLEFLIYFQGNSAPDKSGLPSDRFSAERTGGSVSTLTIQRTQQEDSAVYLCASSLIRGGEDTQYFGPGTRLTVL.

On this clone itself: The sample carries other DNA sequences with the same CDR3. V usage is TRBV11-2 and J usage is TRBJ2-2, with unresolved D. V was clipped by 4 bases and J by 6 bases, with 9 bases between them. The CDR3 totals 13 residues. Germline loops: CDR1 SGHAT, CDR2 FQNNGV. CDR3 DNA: TGTGCCAGCAGCTCTTATTCCGCCGGGGAGCTGTTTTTT. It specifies CASSSYSAGELFF.